One and the same sample provided the 28 T cell receptor beta chains below, sequenced in a study of cytomegalovirus exposure and HLA in healthy donors. Vbeta (60) and Jbeta (13) primers were used in the PCR. Sequenced by immunoSEQ multiplex PCR; TCRdb stores in-frame clones only, minus some. Of 150,000 or so clones detected, just under 80% appear once; the ten largest clones hold approximately 6.8%. Input material: PBMCs. The receptors were gathered from a woman in her 40s in good health and CMV-seropositive.

The CDR3 DNA reads as TGTGCCAGCAGCTCACGGTCGACAGTGAACACTGAAGCTTTCTTT. This gives the protein CASSSRSTVNTEAFF. The genes are TRBV7-9 and TRBJ1-1; D is perhaps TRBD1 (5 bases). There are 15 residues in the CDR3. Germline values: CDR1 SEHNR, CDR2 FQNEAQ (reference sequence). V was trimmed by 4 bases and J by 0 bases, leaving 12 bases between them.

This chain connects TRBV28 to TRBJ1-2, with TRBD1 as a possible D gene (5 bases). The CDR3 loop spans 15 amino acids. V lost 8 bases, J lost 7 bases, and 23 bases lay in between. CDR1 and CDR2 from the germline V gene are MDHEN and SYDVKM. CDR3 coding DNA: TGTGCCAGCGAGAATGGGAAAAACAGGTCTGCTGGCTACACCTTC. As protein: CASENGKNRSAGYTF.

A few counts support this clone. The V and J genes are TRBV6-6 and TRBJ1-1, with D possibly being TRBD1 (5 bases). The V gene's germline CDR1 is MNHNY and CDR2 SVGAGI (reference sequence). Trimming pared 6 bases from V and 3 bases from J, leaving 20 bases between. The CDR3 is 16 amino acids. In nucleotides, the CDR3 is TGTGCCAGCAGCCTTAAAGAGGGTACGGGGGACACTGAAGCTTTCTTT. As protein: CASSLKEGTGDTEAFF.

V gene TRBV14 combines with J gene TRBJ1-2, with TRBD1 identical over 7 bases. The junction had 6 bases not matched to a gene; V was cut back by 2 bases and J by 6 bases. This CDR3 contains 14 residues. Germline V lookup: CDR1 SGHDN, CDR2 FVKESK. The CDR3 is CASSQLIQGHGYTF. The CDR3 DNA reads as TGTGCCAGCAGCCAACTAATACAGGGGCATGGCTACACCTTC.

The chain links TRBV28 to TRBJ1-2; tentative D call: TRBD1 (6 bases). This CDR3 is built from 14 residues. Deletions cut 6 bases from V and 4 bases from J, with 15 bases between. The germline CDR1 and CDR2 sequences are MDHEN and SYDVKM. CDR3 residues: CASRTTGTSYGYTF. Here the CDR3 DNA reads TGTGCCAGCAGAACAACAGGGACCTCCTATGGCTACACCTTC.

This clone was detected only once. The genes are TRBV5-1 and TRBJ1-5; 7 bases are a match to TRBD1. CDR3 length equals 14 residues. The germline V gene encodes CDR1 SGHRS and CDR2 YFSETQ. J gave up 6 bases and V 2 bases, and 5 bases lay outside the gene matches. CDR3 amino acids: CASSLSGGGQPQHF. In nucleotides, the CDR3 is TGCGCCAGCAGCTTATCAGGGGGTGGTCAGCCCCAGCATTTT.

V and J are TRBV11-2 and TRBJ1-1; D remains unclear. This CDR3 region has 14 residues. Germline CDR1 SGHAT, CDR2 FQNNGV. V was pared by 1 base and J by 8 bases, with 14 bases between. The CDR3 sequence is CASSLVSSGREAFF. The CDR3 DNA follows: TGTGCCAGCAGCTTAGTTTCCTCAGGCAGGGAAGCTTTCTTT.

This clone was seen only once. The chain couples TRBV30 to TRBJ1-4; D gene ambiguous. Germline V CDR1 and CDR2: GTSNPN, SVGIG (reference sequence). V was cut by 3 bases and J by 11 bases, with 16 bases left in between. The CDR3 loop spans 13 amino acids. CDR3 bases: TGTGCCTGGAGGGAACCGGGATTTTCTAAACTGTTTTTT. The encoded protein is CAWREPGFSKLFF.

The chain couples TRBV4-3 to TRBJ2-1; 10 bases agree with TRBD2. This CDR3 spans 18 amino acids. Germline CDR1 and CDR2: LGHNA and YSLEER. The J segment lost 9 bases and the V segment lost 0 bases, leaving 14 bases of the junction unmatched. The CDR3 region has the DNA TGCGCCAGCAGCCAAGATCGTCTCTCAGCGGGGGGGGCCGGTGAGCAGTTCTTC. Translated, it gives CASSQDRLSAGGAGEQFF.

This clone was observed a few times. This rearrangement joins TRBV27 to TRBJ1-6; no clear D. With 4 bases removed from V and 1 base from J, the gap between germline ends came to 5 bases. Germline values: CDR1 MNHEY, CDR2 SMNVEV (reference sequence). The CDR3 is 14 amino acids. The CDR3 region has the DNA TGTGCCAGCAGTTCGGGTTCCTATAATTCACCCCTCCACTTT. This sequence encodes CASSSGSYNSPLHF.

The chain uses TRBV5-6 and TRBJ2-3; 10 bases line up with TRBD2. The CDR3 is 18 residues long. Per germline, CDR1 SGHDT and CDR2 YYEEEE. V shed 0 bases, J shed 2 bases, and the junction held 9 bases outside the gene matches. CDR3 amino acids: CASSLGLAGDPLTDTQYF. The CDR3, as DNA: TGTGCCAGCAGCTTGGGGCTAGCGGGGGACCCGCTCACAGATACGCAGTATTTT.

This clone was counted between two and nine times. At one boundary the junction diverges from the germline segment, which might be a read error. This rearrangement joins TRBV5-1 to TRBJ2-6; perhaps TRBD1 as D (6 bases). Germline CDR1 is SGHRS and CDR2 is YFSETQ. This CDR3 has 17 amino acids. The chain's CDR3 is CASSLGDRISGANGLTF. In DNA, the CDR3 is TGCGCCAGCAGCTTGGGCGACAGGATCTCTGGGGCCAACGGCCTGACTTTC.

To note about this clone: Germline is not matched at one junction end, which may reflect a read error. The rearrangement links TRBV7-9 to TRBJ2-2; D gene ambiguous. Germline V gene lookup returns CDR1 SEHNR and CDR2 FQNEAQ (reference sequence). This CDR3 has 13 residues. In nucleotides, the CDR3 is TGTTCCAGCAGCTTTAGCTTAGCCGGGGAGCTGTTTTTT. Translated: CSSSFSLAGELFF.

This clone was recorded only once. J is TRBJ1-4 and V is TRBV2; no definite D call. There are 12 residues in the CDR3. With 7 bases removed from V and 8 bases from J, the gap between germline ends came to 11 bases. CDR1 SNHLY and CDR2 FYNNEI come from the germline V gene. The CDR3 is CASTAGGEKLFF. The CDR3 coding sequence is TGTGCCAGCACAGCGGGAGGCGAAAAACTGTTTTTT.

The rearrangement joins TRBV6-1 to TRBJ2-7; unclear D gene. CDR1 is MNHNS and CDR2 is SASEGT in the germline V gene. Trimming left V 2 bases short and J 4 bases short, with 3 bases between. The CDR3 loop spans 11 amino acids. In DNA form, the CDR3 reads TGTGCCAGCAGTGAATCGTACGAGCAGTACTTC. This encodes CASSESYEQYF.

J is TRBJ2-3 and V is TRBV2, with a tentative D call TRBD2 (8 bases). The V end lost 8 bases, the J end lost 1 base, and 16 bases lay between the germline ends. The CDR3 contains 15 residues. Looked up from germline, CDR1 is SNHLY and CDR2 is FYNNEI. CDR3 bases: TGTGCCAGCCTTAGCGGGACAGACGGCACAGATACGCAGTATTTT. This gives the protein CASLSGTDGTDTQYF.

The rearrangement uses TRBV5-1 and TRBJ2-3; 8 bases match TRBD2. Germline V lookup: CDR1 SGHRS, CDR2 YFSETQ. Trimming took 4 bases from V and 0 from J; bases not matched to a gene: 19. This CDR3 is built from 20 residues. The CDR3 loop is CASSPQGILADFSSTDTQYF. The CDR3 nucleotides are TGCGCCAGCAGCCCCCAAGGGATACTAGCGGACTTTTCTAGCACAGATACGCAGTATTTT.

This rearrangement joins TRBV28 to TRBJ1-6, with TRBD1 identical over 8 bases. The CDR3 is 15 amino acids. J lost 14 bases, V lost 4 bases, and 13 bases had no gene match. Germline-derived CDR1 and CDR2 are MDHEN and SYDVKM. The CDR3 DNA follows: TGTGCCAGCAGTTACCCCGGGACAGGCCTTCGGGCCCTCCACTTT. Translating gives CASSYPGTGLRALHF.

Of note for this clone: The junction does not match germline at one end; this may be a read error. The J gene is TRBJ2-3, the V gene TRBV7-9, with D possibly TRBD2 on 6 matching bases. The CDR3 runs 19 residues. Looked up from germline, CDR1 is SEHNR and CDR2 is FQNEAQ (reference sequence). This CDR3 reads CSSSSTDGGILAWVDTQYF. CDR3 in DNA: TGTTCCAGCAGCTCAACGGACGGGGGTATCTTGGCTTGGGTAGATACGCAGTATTTT.

In the case of this clone: Relative to the germline gene, one junction end is altered; a read error may explain this. This sequence joins TRBV7-9 and TRBJ1-2; the match to TRBD1 covers 7 bases. The CDR3 sequence is 17 residues long. CDR1 is SEHNR and CDR2 is FQNEAQ in the germline V gene (reference sequence). The DNA of the CDR3 is TGTTCCAGCAGCTCCAACGAGGACAGGAGACAGAACTATGGCTACACCTTC. Its translation: CSSSSNEDRRQNYGYTF.

This chain joins TRBV30 and TRBJ2-2, with 8 bases fitting TRBD1. V was clipped by 4 bases and J by 5 bases; unmatched bases: 6. Germline-derived CDR1 and CDR2 are GTSNPN and SVGIG (reference sequence). The CDR3 consists of 14 residues. The CDR3 sequence: CAWTRDRGTGELFF. DNA for the CDR3: TGTGCCTGGACACGAGACAGGGGAACCGGGGAGCTGTTTTTT.

This chain joins TRBV29-1 and TRBJ2-1, with 7 nucleotides matching TRBD2. The germline V gene encodes CDR1 SQVTM and CDR2 ANQGSEA. The CDR3 runs 16 residues. J lost 8 bases, V lost 0 bases, and 13 bases had no gene match. The CDR3 region has the DNA TGCAGCGTTGAAGAGTTAGAGCGGGGTGCCTTCGATGAGCAGTTCTTC. Its translation: CSVEELERGAFDEQFF.

This chain connects TRBV19 to TRBJ2-3; TRBD2 aligns across 9 bases. With 6 bases clipped from V and 1 base from J, the junction kept 5 bases outside the gene matches. CDR1 and CDR2 (germline): LNHDA, SQIVND (reference sequence). This CDR3 contains 15 residues. CDR3 in DNA: TGTGCCAGTAGGCTGACTAGCGGCCGCACAGATACGCAGTATTTT. As protein: CASRLTSGRTDTQYF.

The rearrangement links TRBV5-3 to TRBJ2-2, with D perhaps TRBD1 (5 bases). TRBV5-3 is an ORF; its function is uncertain. This CDR3 comprises 16 residues. V lost 4 bases and J 6 bases, leaving 19 bases between the germline ends. The CDR3 sequence is CARSRWGFSLAGELFF. The CDR3 DNA reads as TGTGCCAGAAGCCGTTGGGGCTTTAGTCTCGCCGGGGAGCTGTTTTTT.

The rearrangement links TRBV30 to TRBJ2-3; weak D call: TRBD1 (6 bases). Trimming removed 4 bases from V and 2 bases from J, with 7 bases in between. This CDR3 is built from 12 residues. Germline values: CDR1 GTSNPN, CDR2 SVGIG (reference sequence). The CDR3, as DNA: TGTGCCTGGAACAGGGTCACAGATACGCAGTATTTT. This codes for CAWNRVTDTQYF.

The rearrangement links TRBV7-8 to TRBJ2-7; 8 nucleotides agree with TRBD2. CDR1 is SGHVS, CDR2 FQNEAQ, per germline. V shed 3 bases, J shed 2 bases, and the junction held 9 bases outside the gene matches. The CDR3 spans 16 residues. In DNA form, the CDR3 reads TGTGCCAGCAGCTTTGAGTCCGCAGCGGGGGCCTACGAGCAGTACTTC. It yields the protein CASSFESAAGAYEQYF.

This clone was seen more than once but under ten times. The chain carries TRBV12-5 and TRBJ2-1, with TRBD2 matching 11 bases. Trimming at V came to 0 bases and at J to 4 bases, leaving 8 bases not matched to a gene. The CDR3 consists of 18 residues. Germline lookup yields CDR1 LGHNT and CDR2 FRNRAP. The DNA for the CDR3 is TGTGCTAGTGGTTTGGTACGGGGGGGACTAGCGGATTACAATGAGCAGTTCTTC. Its translation is CASGLVRGGLADYNEQFF.

The rearrangement uses TRBV30 and TRBJ1-6; D not certain. The CDR3 is made up of 16 amino acids. The V end was cut by 4 bases, the J end by 7 bases, with 20 bases between. CDR1 GTSNPN and CDR2 SVGIG come from the germline V gene (reference sequence). The CDR3 DNA reads as TGTGCCTGGAATCGTCTGCTGGTAGGAGGGAATTCACCCCTCCACTTT. Translated, it gives CAWNRLLVGGNSPLHF. Using reference TRBV30 and TRBJ1-6 for the parts outside the CDR3, the full variable domain is SQTIHQWPATLVQPVGSPLSLECTVEGTSNPNLYWYRQAAGRGLQLLFYSVGIGQISSEVPQNLSASRPQDRQFILSSKKLLLSDSGFYLCAWNRLLVGGNSPLHFGNGTRLTVT.